This is a list of T cell receptor beta chains from one sample in a study of response to subunit inactivated influenza vaccine. TCRdb fed the RT-PCR reads into MiXCR, producing one record per CDR3 protein. In the table there are around 570,000 distinct CDR3 sequences, about 10% of which are singletons. This sample was shared with a second study, whose subject was T cells expressing NK-cell markers.

Specimen: PBMCs from blood, collected on the day of vaccination. These receptors were collected from a man aged 45-65 years who received an inactivated influenza vaccine. CDR3s include the opening cysteine and the closing phenylalanine or tryptophan. The D gene is left open where the match is weak. Expanded clones get a size class; other rows say once, few or many, or leave the size out.

V,D,J,length,size,DNA,CDR3
TRBV7-2,TRBD1,TRBJ2-6,15,many,TGTGCCAGCAGCAACAGGGGTGCTGGGGCCAACGTCCTGACTTTC,CASSNRGAGANVLTF
TRBV6-1,TRBD1,TRBJ1-6,15,few,TGTGCCAGCAGTATGGACAGGGTGGTAGACTCACCCCTCCACTTT,CASSMDRVVDSPLHF
TRBV19,.,TRBJ2-5,14,.,TGTGCCAGTAGTTTAGCTAGCATGAAAGAGACCCAGTACTTC,CASSLASMKETQYF
TRBV12-3/TRBV12-4,TRBD2,TRBJ2-3,18,few,TGTGCCAGCAGACAACCTTTGGGGCTAGCGGGAGGTTCAGATACGCAGTATTTT,CASRQPLGLAGGSDTQYF
TRBV24-1,.,TRBJ2-1,15,many,TGTGCCACCAGCGATAGGGGCTCCGTTAGGAATGAGCAGTTCTTC,CATSDRGSVRNEQFF
TRBV18,.,TRBJ2-1,16,many,TGTGCCAGCTCACCCTCGCATGGGGTTACTGGTAATGAGCAGTTCTTC,CASSPSHGVTGNEQFF
TRBV12-3/TRBV12-4,.,TRBJ1-6,14,many,TGTGCCAGCAGCCCCCCGGGGTATAATTCACCCCTCCACTTT,CASSPPGYNSPLHF
TRBV6-2/TRBV6-3,.,TRBJ1-2,16,.,TGTGCCAGCAGTTCGGACCGGTATATACCTAACTATGGCTACACCTTC,CASSSDRYIPNYGYTF
TRBV4-2,TRBD2,TRBJ2-1,15,few,TGTGCCAGCAGACCAGCGGGGGGGCTTATCAATGAGCAGTTCTTC,CASRPAGGLINEQFF
TRBV15,.,TRBJ1-4,15,many,TGTGCCACCAGCAGAGCAGTTGGCGGGCGAGAAAAACTGTTTTTT,CATSRAVGGREKLFF
TRBV20-1,.,TRBJ2-7,14,.,TGCAGTGCGGAGGCTCGTAGCATTTCCTACGAGCAGTACTTC,CSAEARSISYEQYF
TRBV5-8,.,TRBJ1-5,14,.,TGTGCCAGCAGTCCCCCTGGGGTTTTCCAGCCCCAGCATTTT,CASSPPGVFQPQHF
TRBV6-1,TRBD1,TRBJ2-3,16,.,TGTGCCAGCAACAGAAGGACAGGGGGGACCACAGATACGCAGTATTTT,CASNRRTGGTTDTQYF
TRBV12-3/TRBV12-4,TRBD1,TRBJ2-5,13,few,TGTGCCAGCAGTTTCGGGGACAGGTTCTTGTCGTACTTC,CASSFGDRFLSYF